The next 26 T cell receptor beta chains were all read from a single sample in a study of cytomegalovirus exposure and HLA in healthy donors. 60 Vbeta and 13 Jbeta primers were used in PCR. Clones were sequenced by immunoSEQ multiplex PCR, and TCRdb holds only the in-frame ones, with some missing. The sample records approximately 240,000 clones, around 88% being singletons. The sequenced material came from PBMCs. Receptors were obtained from a woman aged 18-29 years in good health and CMV-seronegative.

The chain links TRBV5-1 to TRBJ2-1, with TRBD2 matching over 9 bases. V dropped 3 bases and J dropped 6; count of bases not matched to a gene: 7. This CDR3 has 15 residues. Germline V gene lookup returns CDR1 SGHRS and CDR2 YFSETQ. The chain's CDR3 is CASSSEAGGTNEQFF. In DNA, the CDR3 is TGCGCCAGCAGCTCCGAAGCGGGAGGTACCAATGAGCAGTTCTTC.

V and J are TRBV6-6 and TRBJ1-2; no clear D. The germline CDR1 and CDR2 sequences are MNHNY and SVGAGI (reference sequence). Trimming took off 5 bases at V and 8 bases at J, with 15 bases between the two ends. There are 13 residues in the CDR3. The CDR3 bases are TGTGCCAGCAGTCCCACAGAAACGGGGGGCTACACCTTC. It yields the protein CASSPTETGGYTF.

This chain links TRBV7-2 with TRBJ2-1; TRBD2 agrees at 12 bases. CDR1 SGHTA and CDR2 FQGNSA come from the germline V gene. CDR3 length: 16 amino acids. Germline trimming cut 2 bases from V and 9 bases from J; bases unmatched to any gene: 8. The CDR3, as DNA: TGTGCCAGCAGCTTAATGACTAGCGGGAGCCTGATTGAGCAGTTCTTC. It translates to CASSLMTSGSLIEQFF.

The chain links TRBV7-3 to TRBJ2-1; TRBD2 aligns across 13 bases. Germline values: CDR1 SGHTA, CDR2 FQGTGA. This CDR3 is 16 amino acids long. V gave up 5 bases and J gave up 7 bases; unmatched junction bases: 8. CDR3 loop: CASSPRTSGSYNEQFF. In DNA form, the CDR3 reads TGTGCCAGCAGCCCGAGGACTAGCGGGAGTTATAATGAGCAGTTCTTC.

V usage is TRBV29-1 and J usage is TRBJ1-1; no firm D call. The CDR3 is 13 residues long. The germline gives CDR1 SQVTM, CDR2 ANQGSEA. The ends were cut back, 3 bases at V and 0 bases at J, with 8 bases in the middle. The CDR3 loop is CSVEVLMNTEAFF. In nucleotides, the CDR3 is TGCAGCGTTGAGGTACTCATGAACACTGAAGCTTTCTTT.

V is TRBV19 and J is TRBJ1-1; D is unresolved. Trimming took 1 base from V and 0 from J, leaving 12 bases between them. Looked up from germline, CDR1 is LNHDA and CDR2 is SQIVND (reference sequence). The CDR3 has 16 amino acids. CDR3 protein: CASSIALPVMNTEAFF. The CDR3 nucleotides are TGTGCCAGTAGTATAGCCCTTCCAGTGATGAACACTGAAGCTTTCTTT.

This chain uses TRBV9 with TRBJ2-5; 9 bases align to TRBD2. This CDR3 has 16 amino acids. V was pared by 0 bases and J by 3 bases, with 6 bases of the junction left unmatched. Germline V gene lookup returns CDR1 SGDLS and CDR2 YYNGEE. CDR3 sequence: CASSVGASGTEETQYF. In DNA, the CDR3 is TGTGCCAGCAGCGTAGGGGCTAGCGGGACGGAAGAGACCCAGTACTTC. Supplemented by reference TRBV9 and TRBJ2-5, the full variable domain reads DSGVTQTPKHLITATGQRVTLRCSPRSGDLSVYWYQQSLDQGLQFLIQYYNGEERAKGNILERFSAQQFPDLHSELNLSSLELGDSALYFCASSVGASGTEETQYFGPGTRLLVL.

V and J are TRBV20-1 and TRBJ1-1; 9 bases align to TRBD1. The CDR3 is 11 residues long. J was trimmed by 5 bases and V by 7 bases; bases with no gene match: 2. The germline V gene has CDR1 DFQATT and CDR2 SNEGSKA (reference sequence). DNA for the CDR3: TGCAGTGGGACAGGGGTAACTGAAGCTTTCTTT. Protein sequence: CSGTGVTEAFF.

The chain employs TRBV4-3 and TRBJ2-7, with 7 bases identical to TRBD2. This CDR3 has 16 residues. The V gene's germline CDR1 is LGHNA and CDR2 YSLEER. Germline trimming cut 0 bases from V and 2 bases from J; bases unmatched to any gene: 7. The CDR3 here is CASSQELIAGAYEQYF. CDR3 coding DNA: TGCGCCAGCAGCCAAGAATTAATAGCGGGCGCCTACGAGCAGTACTTC.

The rearrangement links TRBV11-3 to TRBJ2-5; 9 nucleotides line up with TRBD1. The J call may not be correct, given that the DNA end is closer to TRBJ2-7. The CDR3 loop spans 15 amino acids. Germline CDR1 and CDR2: SGHNT and YENEEA. The CDR3 coding sequence is TGTGCCAGCAGCTTAGAGACAGGGGGTTCCTACGAGCAGTACTTC. Translating it yields CASSLETGGSYEQYF.

V usage is TRBV11-3 and J usage is TRBJ1-2; 8 bases are a match to TRBD1. V lost 0 bases, J lost 6 bases, and 6 bases stayed unmatched. Germline CDR1 reads SGHNT; CDR2 reads YENEEA. The CDR3 runs to 15 residues. The CDR3 DNA follows: TGTGCCAGCAGCTTAGAAAGGACAGGGTTTCATGGCTACACCTTC. Protein product: CASSLERTGFHGYTF.

The genes are TRBV6-6 and TRBJ1-2; 12 nucleotides agree with TRBD1. Losses at the gene ends were 5 bases for V and 6 bases for J; bases not matched to a gene: 4. CDR3 length: 14 residues. Germline V gene data show CDR1 as MNHNY and CDR2 as SVGAGI (reference sequence). The CDR3 sequence is CASSRRDRGHGYTF. The CDR3 region has the DNA TGTGCCAGCAGTCGGAGGGACAGGGGGCATGGCTACACCTTC.

For the CDR3, the DNA is TGTGCCAGCAGCTTGGGGGGACTAGCGGGGGCGGTGGGGACCCAGTACTTC. Translated: CASSLGGLAGAVGTQYF. This chain links TRBV5-4 with TRBJ2-5, with 14 bases identical to TRBD2. V lost 0 bases, J lost 7 bases, and 8 bases stayed unmatched. The CDR3 length is 17 residues. The germline CDR1 and CDR2 sequences are SGHNT and YYREEE (reference sequence).

The genes are TRBV4-2 and TRBJ2-7, with D possibly matching TRBD2 (5 bases). V was trimmed by 6 bases and J by 7 bases, leaving 16 bases between them. The CDR3 length is 13 residues. Germline V gene data show CDR1 as LGHNA and CDR2 as YNFKEQ. This chain's CDR3 is CASSTGSREEQYF. CDR3 DNA: TGTGCCAGCAGTACCGGCTCCCGGGAAGAGCAGTACTTC.

This chain connects TRBV7-2 to TRBJ2-7; TRBD2 aligns across 7 bases. Germline V gene data show CDR1 as SGHTA and CDR2 as FQGNSA. The V gene end was trimmed by 0 bases and the J gene end by 2 bases; junction bases not matched to a gene: 4. CDR3 length equals 15 residues. CDR3 bases: TGTGCCAGCAGCTTAGCAGGACTAGGGACCTACGAGCAGTACTTC. Amino acid sequence: CASSLAGLGTYEQYF.

This clone showed up just once. This chain connects TRBV7-9 to TRBJ2-7; 8 bases line up with TRBD1. Germline V lookup: CDR1 SEHNR, CDR2 FQNEAQ (reference sequence). The V and J ends lost 5 bases and 6 bases, in that order; junction bases with no gene match: 3. This CDR3 has 12 residues. The DNA for the CDR3 is TGTGCCAGCAGCAGAGACAGGGGCGAGCAGTACTTC. As protein: CASSRDRGEQYF.

The chain's CDR3 is CSVALRSYGYTF. In DNA form, the CDR3 reads TGCAGCGTTGCGCTCAGGTCCTATGGCTACACCTTC. This chain joins TRBV29-1 and TRBJ1-2; D gene unclear. The CDR3 spans 12 residues. With 4 bases removed from V and 4 bases from J, the gap between germline ends came to 10 bases. The germline CDR1 and CDR2 sequences are SQVTM and ANQGSEA.

V and J are TRBV5-5 and TRBJ2-2; D ambiguous. Trimming removed 4 bases from V and 0 bases from J, with 7 bases in between. From germline, CDR1 is SGHKS and CDR2 YYEKEE (reference sequence). This CDR3 comprises 14 residues. The CDR3 protein is CASSAEPNTGELFF. CDR3 bases: TGTGCCAGCAGCGCGGAGCCGAACACCGGGGAGCTGTTTTTT.

The gene calls are TRBV18 and TRBJ2-3; 15 bases agree with TRBD2. The CDR3 covers 17 residues. Germline V gives CDR1 KGHSH, CDR2 LQKENI. V trimming: 2 bases; J trimming: 5 bases; junction bases outside the gene matches: 5. CDR3 in amino acids: CASSPLGLAGGRDTQYF. The DNA for the CDR3 is TGTGCCAGCTCACCATTGGGACTAGCGGGAGGAAGAGATACGCAGTATTTT.

The chain joins TRBV4-3 to TRBJ1-2, with unresolved D. Germline V gene sequence: CDR1 LGHNA, CDR2 YSLEER. The CDR3 totals 12 residues. Trimming stripped 0 bases from V and 10 bases from J, with 9 bases between. The CDR3 DNA sequence: TGCGCCAGCAGCCAAGATAGCGCGGTCTACACCTTC. Translated: CASSQDSAVYTF.

The CDR3 nucleotides read TGCGCCAGCAGCTTGGATGAGCGGAGCTCCTACGAGCAGTACTTC. This codes for CASSLDERSSYEQYF. The chain combines TRBV5-1 with TRBJ2-7, with a tentative D call TRBD2 (5 bases). V lost 0 bases to trimming and J lost 0 bases, with 10 bases between them. The CDR3 contains 15 residues. CDR1 SGHRS and CDR2 YFSETQ come from the germline V gene.

The CDR3 protein is CSVEQGSTEAFF. The CDR3 coding sequence is TGCAGCGTTGAGCAGGGGAGCACTGAAGCTTTCTTT. This rearrangement joins TRBV29-1 to TRBJ1-1; a possible D gene is TRBD1 (6 bases). The V and J ends lost 3 bases and 4 bases respectively, with 9 bases between them. The CDR3 length is 12 residues. Germline V gene data show CDR1 as SQVTM and CDR2 as ANQGSEA.

This clone has only a few counts. The V gene is TRBV25-1, the J gene TRBJ1-2; 7 bases fit TRBD1. V gave up 5 bases and J gave up 8 bases; unmatched junction bases: 11. This CDR3 contains 14 residues. The germline V gene encodes CDR1 MGHDK and CDR2 SYGVNS. CDR3 in amino acids: CASSLTTGARGYTF. CDR3 nucleotides: TGTGCCAGCAGTCTTACTACAGGGGCGAGAGGCTACACCTTC.

This chain joins TRBV2 and TRBJ2-7; 8 nucleotides align to TRBD2. Germline CDR1 reads SNHLY; CDR2 reads FYNNEI. The CDR3 loop spans 14 amino acids. V lost 4 bases and J lost 2; bases outside the gene matches: 4. Here the CDR3 reads CASSAGTRTYEQYF. The CDR3 DNA reads as TGTGCCAGCAGTGCCGGGACTAGGACCTACGAGCAGTACTTC.

The rearrangement joins TRBV10-3 to TRBJ1-2; weak D call: TRBD1 (5 bases). The CDR3 is made up of 16 amino acids. Trimming cost V 3 bases and J 5 bases, with 19 bases left between them. Germline values: CDR1 ENHRY, CDR2 SYGVKD. The CDR3 spells CAISDPTPDGGYGYTF. The CDR3 DNA reads TGTGCCATCAGTGATCCTACACCGGACGGGGGGTATGGCTACACCTTC.

The chain uses TRBV29-1 and TRBJ2-1; 14 nucleotides align to TRBD2. Germline values: CDR1 SQVTM, CDR2 ANQGSEA. This CDR3 region has 14 residues. Germline trimming cut 4 bases from V and 10 bases from J; bases unmatched to any gene: 6. This CDR3 reads CSVGGLAGGGEQFF. As DNA, the CDR3 is TGCAGCGTTGGAGGACTAGCGGGAGGAGGGGAGCAGTTCTTC.